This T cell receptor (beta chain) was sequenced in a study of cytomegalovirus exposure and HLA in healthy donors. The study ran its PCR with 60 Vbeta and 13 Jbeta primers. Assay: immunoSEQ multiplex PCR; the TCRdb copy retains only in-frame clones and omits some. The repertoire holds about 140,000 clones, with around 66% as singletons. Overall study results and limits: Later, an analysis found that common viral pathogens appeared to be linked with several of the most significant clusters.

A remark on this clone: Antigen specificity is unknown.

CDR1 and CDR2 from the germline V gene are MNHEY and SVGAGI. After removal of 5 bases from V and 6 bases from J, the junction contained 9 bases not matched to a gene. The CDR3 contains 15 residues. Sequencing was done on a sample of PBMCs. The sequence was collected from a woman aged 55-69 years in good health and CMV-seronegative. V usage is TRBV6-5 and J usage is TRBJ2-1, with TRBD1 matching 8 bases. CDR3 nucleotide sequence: TGTGCCAGCAGTACACGGACAGGGCCCGTCAATGAGCAGTTCTTC. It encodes CASSTRTGPVNEQFF.